This T cell receptor beta chain was sequenced for a study of blood T cell repertoires in COVID-19. Across the whole study: T cells, B-cell-depleted T cells, or PBMCs provided the cDNA or gDNA that served as material.

Per the germline V gene, CDR1 is MGHRA and CDR2 is YSYEKL. The CDR3 runs to 15 residues. The V end lost 4 bases, the J end lost 8 bases, and 20 bases lay between the germline ends. In the original analysis: Quantification of nucleated cells was approximated via reference gene primer amplification. Clones were sequenced by immunoSEQ multiplex PCR, and TCRdb holds only the in-frame ones, with some missing. V and J calls and clone size are as listed in that table; D and trimming were resolved from the DNA. The sample records approximately 240,000 clones, roughly 87% being singletons. Everyone who took part was roughly 18 to 89 years old, and they came from 24 US areas.

Sequencing input: PBMCs or T cells enriched from blood (not recorded which). The chain is built from TRBV4-1 and TRBJ1-1; D not resolved. The TCR comes from a woman between 25 and 40 years old with acute COVID-19. The CDR3, as DNA: TGCGCCAGCAGCCCGTTTGGAGGGATTGGCTTGGAAGCTTTCTTT. This codes for CASSPFGGIGLEAFF.